What follows describes a single T cell receptor beta chain. The antigen it recognizes is unknown. Nothing much larger sits one base from this clone, and base qualities are not available. The library was obtained by PCR. TCR sequencing of DNA from cultured CD4+ T cells used the Oncomine TCR Beta short-read assay at the Johns Hopkins FTIC core. The QIAamp micro DNA kit was used to extract genomic DNA from the cultured CD4+ T cells. Oncomine TCR Beta libraries from cultured CD4+ T cells were pooled with unique dual indexes and sequenced on an Illumina iSeq 100. The original methods were these. Non-productive sequences were filtered out, and CDR3s that did not start with C, did not end with F or W, or were shorter than 7 amino acids were discarded. Antigen-specific clonotypes were identified with the MANAFEST web application by comparing peptide-stimulated wells with reference and other culture wells. For a clone to be called positive, the clone needed an FDR below 0.05, an odds ratio above 5, and a productive frequency above 0.1% in at least two of three replicate wells. A clonotype was classed as cross-reactive if the clonotype showed significant expansion both in SARS-CoV-2 spike wells and in at least one common cold coronavirus spike condition. Using R version 3.6.1, CDR3 homology was evaluated through Levenshtein distances (stringdist) along with unrooted phylogenetic trees (ape). The public reads were run again by TCRdb, first through fastp at Q25 and then through MiXCR, and only productive beta chains were kept. Merged by CDR3 protein, the rows form single entries marked with the most common genes and DNA. The V and J calls were determined by TCRdb, not by the authors. The sample table records approximately 19,000 distinct CDR3 sequences; under 60% of these occur just once. The top ten clones comprise around 8% of the sample.

These data originate in a study of vaccination and CD4 T cells after COVID-19 (dated by TCRdb to 2021 to 2024). With regard to the full study: Every convalescent patient had a positive nasal swab PCR test for SARS-CoV-2, with mild disease in roughly 10 patients and severe disease in one. In the convalescent cohort there were six males and four females, among whom were two Hispanic individuals, seven Caucasians, two Asians and one multiracial person. Two doses of either the Pfizer-BioNTech BNT162b2 vaccine (n=8) or the Moderna mRNA-1273 vaccine (n=2) were administered to participants. Post-COVID blood samples from convalescent patients were collected a median of approximately 93 days after diagnosis, with a range of about 35 to 180 days. Post-vaccine blood samples were collected a median of approximately 77 days after the second vaccine dose, ranging from roughly 14 to 241 days. Culture stimuli were overlapping spike peptide pools from SARS-CoV-2 and from the common cold coronaviruses HCoV-NL63, HCoV-OC43 and HCoV-229E. In control cultures, a CEFX viral epitope pool was used as positive control, an HIV-1 Nef peptide pool was used as negative control, or no peptide was added. The spike-specific CD4+ TCR repertoire was compared before and after mRNA vaccination in fewer than eleven COVID-19 convalescent patients and a few infection-naive healthy vaccine recipients.

The treatment or condition label of this sample denotes: approximately nine-day PBMC culture with coronavirus spike peptide pools or control peptides (ViraFEST assay). The study used the ViraFEST assay, which expanded antigen-specific T cells with peptide pools and then identified expanded clonotypes by TCR sequencing. The convalescent patients' positive SARS-CoV-2 PCR tests were from March to December 2020, which was before the Alpha, Beta and Delta variants emerged in the United States. PBMCs were cultured at approximately 2.1 million per well in IMDM supplemented with roughly 5.2% human AB serum and 9.5 to 10 IU/ml IL-2, with about 10 ug/ml peptide pools added. Half of the culture medium was replaced with fresh IL-2-containing medium on days 3 and 7. Once the cells had been in culture for ten to eleven days, the EasySep CD4+ T cell isolation kit was used to isolate CD4+ T cells by negative selection. Ficoll-Paque Plus gradient centrifugation was used to isolate PBMCs from whole blood, and the isolated PBMCs were then either used fresh or cryopreserved at -140C. In general, triplicate wells were set up for every culture condition.

From a lookup of the germline V gene (reference sequence), CDR1 and CDR2 are DFQATT and SNEGSKA. The CDR3 starts with the cysteine, ends with the phenylalanine, and has 14 residues. Only the CDR3 DNA is retained, 42 bases long and in frame from the first base. Trimming takes 2 bases off V and 9 bases off J; junction bases not matched to a gene: 9. Results and caveats for the whole study, not just this receptor: An increase in the median number of SARS-CoV-2-reactive clonotypes from approximately 23 after infection to 38 after vaccination was observed, but the change was not found to be significant. In convalescent patients, a median around 89% of post-vaccine SARS-CoV-2-reactive clones were detected only after vaccination, suggesting vaccine-specific priming. Only a relatively small number of convalescent patients were included in the study, and early timepoints following natural infection were not analyzed. Of the vaccine-specific clones found in convalescent patients, nearly all (304 of 307) were mono-reactive for SARS-CoV-2 spike instead of being cross-reactive with common cold coronaviruses.

The sequence links TRBV20-1 to TRBJ2-1; 8 bases in the middle match TRBD2. The sequenced sample consisted of CD4+ T cells from blood, cultured in vitro. The receptor comes from a human donor who had recovered from COVID-19. Read as DNA, the sequence is TGCAGTGCTAGACCGGGAGGGCCTCGGTCTGAGCAGTTCTTC. It is translated as CSARPGGPRSEQFF.